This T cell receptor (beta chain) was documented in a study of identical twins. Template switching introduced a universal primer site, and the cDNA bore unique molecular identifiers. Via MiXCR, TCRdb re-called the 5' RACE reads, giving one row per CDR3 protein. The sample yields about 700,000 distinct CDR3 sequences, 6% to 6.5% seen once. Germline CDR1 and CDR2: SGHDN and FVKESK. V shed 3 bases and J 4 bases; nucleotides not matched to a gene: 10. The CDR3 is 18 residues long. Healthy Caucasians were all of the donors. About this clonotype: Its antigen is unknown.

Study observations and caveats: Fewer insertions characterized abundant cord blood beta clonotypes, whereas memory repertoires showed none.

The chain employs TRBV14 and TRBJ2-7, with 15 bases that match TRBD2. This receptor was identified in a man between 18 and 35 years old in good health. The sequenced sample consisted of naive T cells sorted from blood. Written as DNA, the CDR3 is TGTGCCAGCAGCCAGCAAGGACTAGCGGGAGGGTCCTGGTACGAGCAGTACTTC. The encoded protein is CASSQQGLAGGSWYEQYF.